A single sample is the source of the 8 T cell receptor beta chains below, sequenced in a study of memory CD4+ T cells and cytomegalovirus serostatus (dated by TCRdb to about 2019). Libraries were made using the immunoSEQ multiplex PCR assay. Sourced from immuneACCESS, this table was stored by TCRdb with only in-frame sequences that have V and J called. A share of the clones is absent; for the studies checked, an unresolved V gene accounts for under half, and the remainder has no known explanation. This sample gives tens of thousands of clones in total; 82% of them show up just once. The biggest ten clones account for about 0.51% of the sample. A FACSAria II was used to sort memory CD4+ T cells, defined as single viable CD3+CD4+CD8-CD45RO+ cells. Sequencing was performed on memory CD4+ T cells from blood. The receptors here all came from an adult in good health and CMV-seronegative. Some clones in this sample may be carry-over from other donors' samples.

The genes are TRBV19 and TRBJ2-7, with 15 bases that match TRBD2. The CDR3 spans 16 residues. Trimming took 5 bases from V and 3 from J; bases not matched to a gene: 5. In germline, CDR1 is LNHDA, CDR2 SQIVND (reference sequence). Here the CDR3 reads CASSPGLAGGDYEQYF. Here the CDR3 DNA reads TGTGCCAGTAGTCCGGGACTAGCGGGAGGAGACTACGAGCAGTACTTC. Variable domain in full (rest from reference TRBV19 and TRBJ2-7): DGGITQSPKYLFRKEGQNVTLSCEQNLNHDAMYWYRQDPGQGLRLIYYSQIVNDFQKGDIAEGYSVSREKKESFPLTVTSAQKNPTAFYLCASSPGLAGGDYEQYFGPGTRLTVT.

V and J are TRBV7-9 and TRBJ2-5; TRBD1 agrees at 9 bases. After removal of 5 bases from V and 5 bases from J, the junction contained 6 bases not matched to a gene. The CDR3 is made up of 14 amino acids. Per germline, CDR1 SEHNR and CDR2 FQNEAQ (reference sequence). CDR3 bases: TGTGCCAGCAGCACTGACAGGGGGGTGGAGACCCAGTACTTC. It specifies CASSTDRGVETQYF. The full variable domain, with the rest looked up from reference TRBV7-9 and TRBJ2-5, is DTGVSQNPRHKITKRGQNVTFRCDPISEHNRLYWYRQTLGQGPEFLTYFQNEAQLEKSRLLSDRFSAERPKGSFSTLEIQRTEQGDSAMYLCASSTDRGVETQYFGPGTRLLVL.

The rearrangement joins TRBV28 to TRBJ1-2; no firm D call. Germline V gene sequence: CDR1 MDHEN, CDR2 SYDVKM. CDR3 length equals 14 residues. The V end lost 5 bases, the J end lost 4 bases, and 14 bases lay between the germline ends. The CDR3 loop reads CASSQLVNSYGYTF. DNA for the CDR3: TGTGCCAGCAGTCAACTCGTGAATAGCTATGGCTACACCTTC.

This clone was seen a single time. V usage is TRBV18 and J usage is TRBJ1-2, with a tentative D call TRBD1 (5 bases). V was cut by 3 bases and J by 8 bases, with 16 bases left in between. This CDR3 contains 14 residues. Per germline, CDR1 KGHSH and CDR2 LQKENI. DNA for the CDR3: TGTGCCAGCTCACCGGGCAGGGTGGTGGACGGCTACACCTTC. As protein: CASSPGRVVDGYTF.

This clone has just one count. The rearrangement links TRBV5-1 to TRBJ2-1, with D hard to call. There are 14 residues in the CDR3. CDR1 and CDR2 from the germline V gene are SGHRS and YFSETQ. Trimming cost V 1 base and J 4 bases, with 9 bases left between them. CDR3 region: CASSLYSLYNEQFF. Here the CDR3 DNA reads TGCGCCAGCAGCTTGTACAGCTTGTACAATGAGCAGTTCTTC.

The rearrangement uses TRBV28 and TRBJ2-1, with D uncertain. Trimming stripped 7 bases from V and 5 bases from J, with 18 bases between. The CDR3 has 15 amino acids. Germline values: CDR1 MDHEN, CDR2 SYDVKM. CDR3 nucleotide sequence: TGTGCCAGCACCCCCCAGGCCCTTTTCAACAATGAGCAGTTCTTC. It yields the protein CASTPQALFNNEQFF.

The V gene is TRBV10-3, the J gene TRBJ2-1, with 12 bases aligning to TRBD2. This CDR3 is 15 amino acids long. The V gene end was trimmed by 5 bases and the J gene end by 7 bases; junction bases not matched to a gene: 6. Germline-derived CDR1 and CDR2 are ENHRY and SYGVKD. This CDR3 reads CAISQTSGRTNEQFF. For the CDR3, the DNA is TGTGCCATCAGTCAAACTAGCGGGAGGACGAATGAGCAGTTCTTC.

V gene TRBV5-1 combines with J gene TRBJ1-2; the match to TRBD1 covers 10 bases. The trim removed 4 bases at V and 4 bases at J, leaving 4 bases unmatched. The CDR3 sequence is 14 residues long. The germline CDR1 and CDR2 sequences are SGHRS and YFSETQ. CDR3 sequence (DNA): TGCGCCAGCAGCCTGGGGACAGGGGCCTATGGCTACACCTTC. It codes for CASSLGTGAYGYTF.